This TCR beta chain emerged from a study of Ad26.COV2.S vaccination and SARS-CoV-2 variants. Findings of the study overall: Reported post-vaccination CD8+ and CD4+ T cell responses to spike showed substantial breadth.

The V gene's germline CDR1 is MNHEY and CDR2 SMNVEV (reference sequence). CDR3 length: 13 amino acids. V was clipped by 6 bases and J by 5 bases; unmatched bases: 7. On this clone: Its antigen is unidentified.

Here immunoSEQ multiplex PCR was the method, and the copy in TCRdb shows in-frame clones only, minus some. Of a few hundred thousand clones listed, roughly 91% are singletons. As to treatment: 19 received Ad26.COV2.S at low or high dose, single or two shots; roughly five received placebo; per-sample allocation not given. Collection of the samples took place on day 63 after the first injection of vaccine or placebo. Boston supplied an adult donor aged 18-55 years. The rearrangement joins TRBV27 to TRBJ2-7, with TRBD2 identical over 7 bases. This TCR came from a person aged 18-65 years who received the Ad26.COV2.S COVID-19 vaccine or a placebo. The sample was peripheral blood, taken in a trial of Ad26.COV2.S vaccine versus placebo. CDR3 nucleotide sequence: TGTGCCAGCAGGCCCTTGGGGGGGAACGAGCAGTACTTC. Amino acid sequence: CASRPLGGNEQYF.